Listed here are 22 T cell receptor beta chains from one sample, sequenced in a study of T cells in Graves' hyperthyroidism and ophthalmopathy. The TCR beta CDR3 regions underwent amplification using RNA transcripts as the source. Researchers ran a first-round RT-PCR on the TCR CDR3 using the HTBI primer set. TCRdb called the multiplex PCR reads again in MiXCR, with one record for every CDR3 protein. The sample shows hundreds of thousands of distinct CDR3 sequences, roughly 25% of them seen only once. The sequencing sample was made of blood. The receptors originated from a man aged 50 to 60 with Graves' hyperthyroidism.

This clonotype was seen repeatedly, ten times or more. The chain combines TRBV2 with TRBJ1-5, with 12 nucleotides matching TRBD1. With 7 bases clipped from V and 4 bases from J, the junction kept 8 bases outside the gene matches. Germline CDR1 SNHLY, CDR2 FYNNEI. This CDR3 has 16 residues. CDR3 DNA sequence: TGTGCCAGCAACGGGGACAGGGGGCAATGGAATCAGCCCCAGCATTTT. Translation gives CASNGDRGQWNQPQHF.

Ten or more counts support this clonotype. One end of the junction is discordant with germline, which a read error may explain. J is TRBJ2-5 and V is TRBV6-1; a possible D gene is TRBD1 (5 bases). The CDR3 sequence is 12 residues long. CDR1 and CDR2 (germline): MNHNS, SASEGT. The CDR3 reads CASGDRRETQYF. As DNA, the CDR3 is TGTGCCAGCGGTGACAGAAGAGAGACCCAGTACTTC.

This clonotype occurred a few times. The J gene is TRBJ1-5, the V gene TRBV5-1; D unresolved. Per germline, CDR1 SGHRS and CDR2 YFSETQ. V lost 0 bases and J lost 5, with 6 bases in between. This CDR3 spans 13 amino acids. The DNA for the CDR3 is TGCGCCAGCAGCTTGGCCGGGCATCAGCCCCAGCATTTT. It specifies CASSLAGHQPQHF.

This clonotype was detected a few times. This sequence joins TRBV27 and TRBJ1-5; D remains unclear. V lost 5 bases, J lost 2 bases, and 7 bases lay in between. The CDR3 runs to 13 residues. CDR1 and CDR2 (germline): MNHEY, SMNVEV (reference sequence). The CDR3 nucleotides read TGTGCCAGCAGTCCCATTGGCAATCAGCCCCAGCATTTT. Its translation is CASSPIGNQPQHF.

The chain links TRBV20-1 to TRBJ2-3; D is ambiguous. From germline, CDR1 is DFQATT and CDR2 SNEGSKA (reference sequence). This CDR3 is 17 amino acids long. V dropped 6 bases and J dropped 1 base, with 23 bases sitting between them. Here the CDR3 reads CSAPIGVASGGTDTQYF. The CDR3 bases are TGCAGTGCCCCAATCGGCGTGGCGTCTGGAGGCACAGATACGCAGTATTTT.

The chain has TRBV5-1 and TRBJ2-7; D is possibly TRBD1 or TRBD2 (5 bases each). V lost 2 bases, J lost 6 bases, and 15 bases lay in between. This CDR3 has 14 amino acids. Germline lookup yields CDR1 SGHRS and CDR2 YFSETQ. DNA of the CDR3: TGCGCCAGCAGCTTCCGGGACGGTGGTGGCGAGCAGTACTTC. The encoded protein is CASSFRDGGGEQYF.

The rearrangement joins TRBV2 to TRBJ2-4; 7 positions agree with TRBD2. Germline CDR1 SNHLY, CDR2 FYNNEI. The CDR3 is 15 residues long. Losses at the gene ends were 11 bases for V and 8 bases for J; bases not matched to a gene: 18. CDR3 amino acids: CACYRDGLGMHIQYF. The CDR3 DNA reads TGTGCCTGCTATAGGGACGGACTAGGGATGCACATTCAGTACTTC.

This clonotype was observed many times. The chain uses TRBV11-2 and TRBJ2-1; 9 bases match TRBD2. CDR1 SGHAT and CDR2 FQNNGV come from the germline V gene. After removal of 2 bases from V and 8 bases from J, the junction contained 7 bases not matched to a gene. CDR3 length: 15 residues. The CDR3 nucleotides are TGTGCCAGCAGCTTACGGGCTAGCGGGAAGGATGAGCAGTTCTTC. It codes for CASSLRASGKDEQFF.

The CDR3 sequence is CAWIGGRSYNEQFF. CDR3 DNA sequence: TGTGCCTGGATTGGTGGCAGGTCCTACAATGAGCAGTTCTTC. The V call is TRBV30, the J call TRBJ2-1, with D unclear. The CDR3 runs to 14 residues. CDR1 is GTSNPN, CDR2 SVGIG, per germline (reference sequence). V was shortened by 4 bases and J by 1 base, with 11 bases between the two germline ends. The entire variable domain, with the rest obtained from reference TRBV30 and TRBJ2-1, is as follows: SQTIHQWPATLVQPVGSPLSLECTVEGTSNPNLYWYRQAAGRGLQLLFYSVGIGQISSEVPQNLSASRPQDRQFILSSKKLLLSDSGFYLCAWIGGRSYNEQFFGPGTRLTVL.

This clonotype was found many times. The chain is built from TRBV28 and TRBJ1-1, with D unclear. Germline CDR1 MDHEN, CDR2 SYDVKM. This CDR3 has 13 amino acids. Trimming took 5 bases from V and 2 from J, leaving 9 bases between them. CDR3 in amino acids: CASSHRGNTEAFF. The CDR3, as DNA: TGTGCCAGCAGTCATCGGGGAAACACTGAAGCTTTCTTT.

Of note for this clonotype: At one end the junction does not follow the germline gene, possibly because of a read error. The rearrangement uses TRBV7-2 and TRBJ2-7, with 7 bases aligning to TRBD2. The V gene's germline CDR1 is SGHTA and CDR2 FQGNSA. This CDR3 has 11 amino acids. The CDR3 coding sequence is TGCGCCAGCACGGCGGGAGTCGAGCAGTACTTC. Residues: CASTAGVEQYF. Looking up the rest from reference TRBV7-2 and TRBJ2-7 gives the full variable domain: GAGVSQSPSNKVTEKGKDVELRCDPISGHTALYWYRQSLGQGLEFLIYFQGNSAPDKSGLPSDRFSAERTGGSVSTLTIQRTQQEDSAVYLCASTAGVEQYFGPGTRLTVT.

This chain links TRBV20-1 with TRBJ1-5, with a possible D match to TRBD1 (5 bases). This CDR3 comprises 13 residues. V dropped 3 bases and J dropped 4 bases, with 10 bases sitting between them. Germline V gene data show CDR1 as DFQATT and CDR2 as SNEGSKA (reference sequence). CDR3 DNA sequence: TGCAGTGCTAGCAGCAGGGATAATCAGCCCCAGCATTTT. Translating gives CSASSRDNQPQHF.

The chain has TRBV20-1 and TRBJ2-3; 8 nucleotides match TRBD1. The CDR3 length is 13 residues. From germline, CDR1 is DFQATT and CDR2 SNEGSKA (reference sequence). Trimming cost V 8 bases and J 1 base; bases outside gene matches: 5. The CDR3 sequence is CSTLDRGTDTQYF. The CDR3 region has the DNA TGCAGTACCCTGGACAGGGGCACAGATACGCAGTATTTT.

The table lists this clonotype with a few counts. The genes are TRBV20-1 and TRBJ1-1; D is unresolved. CDR1 is DFQATT and CDR2 is SNEGSKA in the germline V gene (reference sequence). The V and J ends lost 5 bases and 0 bases respectively, with 25 bases between them. The CDR3 is 18 residues long. The chain's CDR3 is CSAFHPPVGEVVNTEAFF. CDR3 bases: TGCAGTGCTTTCCATCCACCGGTAGGAGAAGTGGTGAACACTGAAGCTTTCTTT.

The chain links TRBV14 to TRBJ2-1, with D perhaps TRBD1 (7 bases). From germline, CDR1 is SGHDN and CDR2 FVKESK. The CDR3 length is 15 residues. V dropped 2 bases and J dropped 8 bases, with 16 bases sitting between them. This CDR3 reads CASSQLGIRGDEQFF. The CDR3 DNA is TGTGCCAGCAGCCAATTGGGAATCAGGGGGGATGAGCAGTTCTTC.

This clonotype has more than one count but fewer than ten. The chain is built from TRBV27 and TRBJ2-7; no clear D. Germline V lookup: CDR1 MNHEY, CDR2 SMNVEV (reference sequence). Between the trimmed V and J ends, which lost 0 bases and 5 bases, there was a span of 8 bases. CDR3 length: 13 residues. CDR3: CASSLSRRHEQYF. The CDR3, as DNA: TGTGCCAGCAGTTTATCGCGGAGACACGAGCAGTACTTC.

There are many counts of this clonotype. CDR3 nucleotide sequence: TGTGCCAGCAGTTTACCAGTTATAGAGGTAGAGACCCAGTACTTC. This encodes CASSLPVIEVETQYF. The V call is TRBV27, the J call TRBJ2-5; no clear D. This CDR3 is built from 15 residues. Between the trimmed V and J ends, which lost 2 bases and 4 bases, there was a span of 14 bases. CDR1 MNHEY and CDR2 SMNVEV come from the germline V gene (reference sequence).

In its sample, this clonotype was seen a few times. An end of the junction differs from the germline gene, which may be a read error. This sequence joins TRBV3-1 and TRBJ2-4; no clear D. The CDR3 sequence is 15 residues long. CDR1 and CDR2 (germline): LGHDT, YNNKEL (reference sequence). CDR3 sequence: CASSQEIGTKNSQYF. DNA of the CDR3: TGTGCCAGCAGCCAAGAAATTGGAACCAAAAACAGTCAGTACTTC.

This chain joins TRBV7-9 and TRBJ2-4; no firm D call. The CDR3 is made up of 14 amino acids. The germline V gene encodes CDR1 SEHNR and CDR2 FQNEAQ (reference sequence). V lost 3 bases and J lost 2, with 8 bases in between. In nucleotides, the CDR3 is TGTGCCAGCAGCTTGATCGAAACCAAAAACATTCAGTACTTC. As protein: CASSLIETKNIQYF.

This clonotype has only a few counts. The chain recombines TRBV6-1 with TRBJ2-5; a possible D gene is TRBD1 (6 bases). The CDR3 has 16 amino acids. From germline, CDR1 is MNHNS and CDR2 SASEGT. V was cut by 2 bases and J by 2 bases, with 15 bases left in between. CDR3 nucleotide sequence: TGTGCCAGCAGTGAAACCCTCAGGGGACGGCAAGAGACCCAGTACTTC. Translating it yields CASSETLRGRQETQYF.

The V call is TRBV7-2, the J call TRBJ2-7; D might be TRBD1 (6 bases). V lost 10 bases and J lost 2, with 21 bases in between. The CDR3 length is 15 residues. Germline V gene data show CDR1 as SGHTA and CDR2 as FQGNSA. CDR3 sequence reads: CATSDTRDIAYEQYF. As DNA, the CDR3 is TGTGCCACCAGTGATACCCGGGACATAGCCTACGAGCAGTACTTC.

This clonotype has just one count. The chain employs TRBV5-4 and TRBJ2-4; D is uncertain. In germline, CDR1 is SGHNT, CDR2 YYREEE (reference sequence). This CDR3 has 14 amino acids. Trimming left V 2 bases short and J 1 base short, with 7 bases between. This CDR3 is CASSFEWAKNIQYF. CDR3 nucleotides: TGTGCCAGCAGCTTTGAGTGGGCCAAAAACATTCAGTACTTC.